The 32 T cell receptor beta chains listed next were all sequenced from one sample in a study of control samples from healthy donors and cancer patients. Repertoires were generated with immunoSEQ multiplex PCR, while TCRdb's copy carries only in-frame clones and drops some. The sample lists more than 100,000 clones, 88% occurring once. The sequenced sample consisted of blood. These receptors all come from a man between 35 and 55 years old in good health.

The rearrangement links TRBV19 to TRBJ2-3; 9 bases are shared with TRBD2. The germline CDR1 and CDR2 sequences are LNHDA and SQIVND (reference sequence). The CDR3 totals 15 residues. The V segment lost 7 bases and the J segment 6 bases; nucleotides outside the gene matches: 11. The CDR3 region is CASTLGLASLDTQYF. CDR3 DNA: TGTGCCAGTACACTCGGACTAGCGTCTCTCGATACGCAGTATTTT. The full variable domain, in which reference TRBV19 and TRBJ2-3 provide the parts outside the CDR3, is DGGITQSPKYLFRKEGQNVTLSCEQNLNHDAMYWYRQDPGQGLRLIYYSQIVNDFQKGDIAEGYSVSREKKESFPLTVTSAQKNPTAFYLCASTLGLASLDTQYFGPGTRLTVL.

The rearrangement links TRBV5-1 to TRBJ1-1; 12 nucleotides line up with TRBD1. V lost 4 bases and J lost 3; bases outside the gene matches: 4. Germline values: CDR1 SGHRS, CDR2 YFSETQ. The CDR3 sequence is 15 residues long. The CDR3 protein is CASSPGQGADTEAFF. In DNA, the CDR3 is TGCGCCAGCAGCCCGGGACAGGGGGCTGACACTGAAGCTTTCTTT.

The chain couples TRBV6-5 to TRBJ2-7, with 11 bases lining up with TRBD1. The CDR3 is 13 residues long. The germline V gene has CDR1 MNHEY and CDR2 SVGAGI. Losses at the gene ends were 8 bases for V and 6 bases for J; bases not matched to a gene: 6. The CDR3 here is CASGQGALGEQYF. DNA for the CDR3: TGTGCCAGCGGACAGGGGGCTCTCGGCGAGCAGTACTTC.

The chain uses TRBV12-3 or TRBV12-4 and TRBJ1-6; the match to TRBD1 covers 9 bases. Trimming took 7 bases from V and 9 from J; bases not matched to a gene: 4. CDR3 length equals 13 residues. The CDR3: CASKGTGFSPLHF. The CDR3 region has the DNA TGTGCCAGCAAAGGGACAGGGTTTTCACCCCTCCACTTT.

This clone has only one observation. The chain is built from TRBV19 and TRBJ1-2; D uncertain. Germline CDR1 reads LNHDA; CDR2 reads SQIVND (reference sequence). The CDR3 contains 13 residues. V was pared by 0 bases and J by 4 bases, with 6 bases between. The DNA of the CDR3 is TGTGCCAGTAGTATAGACAGAACCTATGGCTACACCTTC. Its translation is CASSIDRTYGYTF.

The V gene is TRBV12-5, the J gene TRBJ1-5; D gene uncertain. From germline, CDR1 is LGHNT and CDR2 FRNRAP. This CDR3 region has 14 residues. Trimming cost V 3 bases and J 4 bases, with 10 bases left between them. This CDR3 is CASGFPGVNQPQHF. The CDR3 bases are TGTGCTAGTGGTTTTCCCGGGGTGAATCAGCCCCAGCATTTT. The full variable domain, with the rest looked up from reference TRBV12-5 and TRBJ1-5, is DARVTQTPRHKVTEMGQEVTMRCQPILGHNTVFWYRQTMMQGLELLAYFRNRAPLDDSGMPKDRFSAEMPDATLATLKIQPSEPRDSAVYFCASGFPGVNQPQHFGDGTRLSIL.

V and J are TRBV6-4 and TRBJ2-7; the match to TRBD2 covers 7 bases. The CDR3 length is 15 residues. The ends lost 6 bases at V and 6 bases at J; junction bases unmatched: 14. CDR1 is MRHNA, CDR2 SNTAGT, per germline. CDR3 nucleotides: TGTGCCAGCAGCGTCGAGGGAGGGCCTTTGGGCGAGCAGTACTTC. Protein product: CASSVEGGPLGEQYF.

The rearrangement links TRBV9 to TRBJ1-6; D is uncertain. This CDR3 contains 14 residues. Germline values: CDR1 SGDLS, CDR2 YYNGEE. V was shortened by 0 bases and J by 5 bases, with 6 bases between the two germline ends. CDR3 in amino acids: CASSVGSDNSPLHF. Written as DNA, the CDR3 is TGTGCCAGCAGCGTAGGATCGGATAATTCACCCCTCCACTTT.

This chain joins TRBV2 and TRBJ2-1; D is ambiguous. Germline CDR1 reads SNHLY; CDR2 reads FYNNEI. CDR3 length: 15 residues. V lost 8 bases and J 0 bases, leaving 14 bases between the germline ends. The CDR3 region is CASCPERSSYNEQFF. Written as DNA, the CDR3 is TGTGCCAGCTGCCCCGAGAGAAGCTCCTACAATGAGCAGTTCTTC. Filled out from reference TRBV2 and TRBJ2-1, the complete variable domain reads EPEVTQTPSHQVTQMGQEVILRCVPISNHLYFYWYRQILGQKVEFLVSFYNNEISEKSEIFDDQFSVERPDGSNFTLKIRSTKLEDSAMYFCASCPERSSYNEQFFGPGTRLTVL.

The rearrangement links TRBV3-1 (or the pseudogene TRBV3-2) to TRBJ2-7; D is undetermined. Germline CDR1 and CDR2: LGHDT and YNNKEL (reference sequence). The CDR3 length is 12 residues. Trimming took 2 bases from V and 2 from J, leaving 4 bases between them. The CDR3 nucleotides read TGTGCCAGCAGCCAATTAACCTACGAGCAGTACTTC. Translating it yields CASSQLTYEQYF.

The rearrangement joins TRBV11-1 to TRBJ1-3; a weak D match, TRBD1 (5 bases). The CDR3 contains 15 residues. Germline V gene sequence: CDR1 SGHAT, CDR2 FQDESV (reference sequence). V shed 3 bases and J shed 0 bases, with 9 bases lying between them. The CDR3 is CASSFGAVSGNTIYF. CDR3 DNA sequence: TGTGCCAGCAGCTTTGGGGCAGTCTCTGGAAACACCATATATTTT.

The chain is built from TRBV19 and TRBJ1-1; D unclear. The V end was cut by 8 bases, the J end by 0 bases, with 10 bases between. The CDR3 has 13 residues. CDR1 is LNHDA and CDR2 is SQIVND in the germline V gene (reference sequence). The CDR3 bases are TGTGCCAGTCATACCAGGTTGAACACTGAAGCTTTCTTT. It codes for CASHTRLNTEAFF.

V gene TRBV2 combines with J gene TRBJ1-1, with 9 bases fitting TRBD1. The CDR3 contains 16 residues. Germline V CDR1 and CDR2: SNHLY, FYNNEI. With V trimmed by 6 bases and J by 6 bases, 14 bases remained unmatched. CDR3 sequence reads: CASRDRGGRPDAEAFF. DNA for the CDR3: TGTGCCAGCAGGGACAGGGGCGGGAGGCCTGACGCTGAAGCTTTCTTT. The whole variable domain, filled in from reference TRBV2 and TRBJ1-1, reads EPEVTQTPSHQVTQMGQEVILRCVPISNHLYFYWYRQILGQKVEFLVSFYNNEISEKSEIFDDQFSVERPDGSNFTLKIRSTKLEDSAMYFCASRDRGGRPDAEAFFGQGTRLTVV.

J is TRBJ2-7 and V is TRBV24-1; D is unresolved. The CDR3 runs to 14 residues. With 4 bases removed from V and 0 bases from J, the gap between germline ends came to 9 bases. CDR1 and CDR2 (germline): KGHDR, SFDVKD. This CDR3 reads CATSDGWSSYEQYF. The CDR3 region has the DNA TGTGCCACCAGTGACGGGTGGAGCTCCTACGAGCAGTACTTC.

This rearrangement joins TRBV11-3 to TRBJ2-3, with a possible D match to TRBD1 (6 bases). The CDR3 totals 12 residues. CDR1 is SGHNT, CDR2 YENEEA, per germline. Trimming left V 5 bases short and J 5 bases short, with 8 bases between. The DNA for the CDR3 is TGTGCCAGCAGCAAGGACAGAGATACGCAGTATTTT. Encoded protein: CASSKDRDTQYF.

V is TRBV5-1 and J is TRBJ1-2; D call uncertain. The CDR3 is made up of 12 amino acids. The V gene's germline CDR1 is SGHRS and CDR2 YFSETQ. V was pared by 0 bases and J by 6 bases, with 6 bases between. CDR3 protein: CASSLAGNGYTF. The CDR3 nucleotides read TGCGCCAGCAGCTTGGCCGGAAATGGCTACACCTTC. The full variable domain, its missing parts supplied by reference TRBV5-1 and TRBJ1-2, is KAGVTQTPRYLIKTRGQQVTLSCSPISGHRSVSWYQQTPGQGLQFLFEYFSETQRNKGNFPGRFSGRQFSNSRSEMNVSTLELGDSALYLCASSLAGNGYTFGSGTRLTVV.

This clone was detected only once. The chain combines TRBV4-1 with TRBJ1-2; 8 nucleotides line up with TRBD1. The ends lost 7 bases at V and 8 bases at J; junction bases unmatched: 15. The CDR3 is made up of 15 amino acids. From germline, CDR1 is MGHRA and CDR2 YSYEKL. CDR3 sequence: CASTSTVDRVRGYTF. CDR3 coding DNA: TGCGCCAGCACCTCAACAGTGGACAGGGTGCGAGGCTACACCTTC.

This clone has a handful of counts. The chain links TRBV6-5 to TRBJ2-7, with TRBD2 identical over 11 bases. V trimming: 5 bases; J trimming: 5 bases; junction bases outside the gene matches: 8. The V gene's germline CDR1 is MNHEY and CDR2 SVGAGI. CDR3 length equals 15 residues. The CDR3 DNA is TGTGCCAGCAGTCCTACCGAGACTAGCGGGAACGAGCAGTACTTC. Translated, it gives CASSPTETSGNEQYF.

For this clone: Other DNA sequences in this sample translate to the same CDR3. The V gene is TRBV10-2, the J gene TRBJ2-3; no reliable D call. Trimming took off 5 bases at V and 0 bases at J, with 3 bases between the two ends. The CDR3 covers 12 residues. Per the germline V gene, CDR1 is WSHSY and CDR2 is SAAADI. Here the CDR3 reads CASSSSTDTQYF. The DNA of the CDR3 is TGCGCCAGCAGTTCAAGCACAGATACGCAGTATTTT.

This chain links TRBV30 with TRBJ2-7; TRBD2 agrees at 8 bases. Germline V gene data show CDR1 as GTSNPN and CDR2 as SVGIG (reference sequence). The CDR3 has 14 residues. V shed 7 bases and J 6 bases; nucleotides not matched to a gene: 14. The chain's CDR3 is CASTGGGNHGEQYF. CDR3 bases: TGTGCCTCAACCGGGGGGGGCAATCATGGCGAGCAGTACTTC.

The chain has TRBV7-9 and TRBJ2-1; 10 bases are a match to TRBD2. V shed 5 bases and J 3 bases; nucleotides not matched to a gene: 10. The CDR3 runs to 17 residues. Germline V lookup: CDR1 SEHNR, CDR2 FQNEAQ (reference sequence). CDR3: CASSLPIAGGLYNEQFF. The CDR3 coding sequence is TGTGCCAGCAGCCTTCCTATAGCGGGGGGTCTCTACAATGAGCAGTTCTTC.

This clone was observed a single time. V and J are TRBV19 and TRBJ1-5; 10 nucleotides align to TRBD1. V dropped 5 bases and J dropped 7; count of bases not matched to a gene: 8. From germline, CDR1 is LNHDA and CDR2 SQIVND (reference sequence). This CDR3 contains 15 residues. The chain's CDR3 is CASSAGDRGRQPQHF. The CDR3 DNA is TGTGCCAGTAGTGCGGGGGACAGGGGCAGACAGCCCCAGCATTTT.

The rearrangement links TRBV7-9 to TRBJ2-2; D unresolved. The germline V gene encodes CDR1 SEHNR and CDR2 FQNEAQ (reference sequence). With 0 bases removed from V and 2 bases from J, the gap between germline ends came to 7 bases. CDR3 length: 15 amino acids. The CDR3 nucleotides are TGTGCCAGCAGCTTAGCGGGGAAAAACACCGGGGAGCTGTTTTTT. This sequence encodes CASSLAGKNTGELFF. Full variable domain (outside the CDR3, taken from reference TRBV7-9 and TRBJ2-2): DTGVSQNPRHKITKRGQNVTFRCDPISEHNRLYWYRQTLGQGPEFLTYFQNEAQLEKSRLLSDRFSAERPKGSFSTLEIQRTEQGDSAMYLCASSLAGKNTGELFFGEGSRLTVL.

The V gene is TRBV12-3 or TRBV12-4, the J gene TRBJ1-5; 7 positions match TRBD1. V trimming: 6 bases; J trimming: 2 bases; junction bases outside the gene matches: 1. The CDR3 contains 13 residues. CDR3 sequence reads: CASSTGGNQPQHF. The CDR3 region has the DNA TGTGCCAGCAGCACAGGGGGCAATCAGCCCCAGCATTTT.

The CDR3 protein is CAWSVGDSPLHF. CDR3 nucleotide sequence: TGTGCCTGGAGTGTGGGTGATTCACCCCTCCACTTT. The V call is TRBV30, the J call TRBJ1-6; D is unresolved. V was shortened by 0 bases and J by 8 bases, with 5 bases between the two germline ends. The CDR3 totals 12 residues. The germline V gene has CDR1 GTSNPN and CDR2 SVGIG (reference sequence).

The chain joins TRBV10-1 to TRBJ2-5; 7 bases are a match to TRBD1. The germline V gene encodes CDR1 WNHNN and CDR2 SYGVQD (reference sequence). V was clipped by 10 bases and J by 5 bases; unmatched bases: 10. The CDR3 has 13 amino acids. The CDR3 nucleotides read TGCGCCAACATACAGGGGTTCGGGGAGACCCAGTACTTC. It encodes CANIQGFGETQYF.

The sample holds one count of this clone. CDR3 bases: TGTGCCAGCAGCCCTGACAGGGTCGGGGAGCTGTTTTTT. It encodes CASSPDRVGELFF. V gene TRBV7-7 combines with J gene TRBJ2-2; 7 positions match TRBD1. The CDR3 is made up of 13 amino acids. V trimming: 5 bases; J trimming: 7 bases; junction bases outside the gene matches: 4. Germline CDR1 is SSHAT and CDR2 is FNYEAQ (reference sequence). The whole variable domain, remainder taken from reference TRBV7-7 and TRBJ2-2, is GAGVSQSPRYKVTKRGQDVTLRCDPISSHATLYWYQQALGQGPEFLTYFNYEAQPDKSGLPSDRFSAERPEGSISTLTIQRTEQRDSAMYRCASSPDRVGELFFGEGSRLTVL.

The chain couples TRBV6-1 to TRBJ1-2; the D is unclear. The CDR3 consists of 14 residues. Per the germline V gene, CDR1 is MNHNS and CDR2 is SASEGT. Between the trimmed V and J ends, which lost 0 bases and 4 bases, there was a span of 9 bases. The CDR3 protein is CASSEAGGSYGYTF. The CDR3 nucleotides are TGTGCCAGCAGTGAAGCTGGCGGGTCCTATGGCTACACCTTC.

The J gene is TRBJ1-2, the V gene TRBV6-5; D gene uncertain. CDR3 length: 14 residues. Trimming cost V 0 bases and J 3 bases, with 8 bases left between them. Germline loops: CDR1 MNHEY, CDR2 SVGAGI. The CDR3 region is CASSYSSLDYGYTF. The CDR3 DNA reads as TGTGCCAGCAGTTACTCGAGTCTGGACTATGGCTACACCTTC.

The chain links TRBV2 to TRBJ1-2; D call uncertain. Trimming removed 2 bases at V and 7 bases at J, with 11 bases between. The CDR3 loop spans 13 amino acids. Germline V gives CDR1 SNHLY, CDR2 FYNNEI. The CDR3 nucleotides read TGTGCCAGCAGTGAAAAGGGAGCCCCTGGCTACACCTTC. It specifies CASSEKGAPGYTF.

The CDR3 reads CASSGTGAYEQYF. CDR3 DNA: TGCGCCAGCAGCGGGACAGGGGCCTACGAGCAGTACTTC. The chain carries TRBV5-1 and TRBJ2-7; 10 bases align to TRBD1. Trimming cost V 4 bases and J 2 bases; bases outside gene matches: 0. This CDR3 contains 13 residues. CDR1 and CDR2 from the germline V gene are SGHRS and YFSETQ.

The chain joins TRBV6-5 to TRBJ1-1; TRBD1 agrees at 7 bases. Germline loops: CDR1 MNHEY, CDR2 SVGAGI. CDR3 length equals 15 residues. V was pared by 5 bases and J by 7 bases, with 13 bases of the junction left unmatched. Written as DNA, the CDR3 is TGTGCCAGCAGTCTCTTAACAGGGGCCGGGGGTGAAGCTTTCTTT. This translates into CASSLLTGAGGEAFF.